These 4 T cell receptor beta chains originate from one sample sequenced in a study of CD8 T cells in ankylosing spondylitis. TCRdb used MiXCR to reprocess the 5' RACE reads, holding one entry per CDR3 protein. Of just under 350,000 distinct CDR3 sequences in the sample, about 14% were seen once. Input material: blood, either unsorted or a sorted T cell fraction (not recorded which). Source of these receptors: a male donor with ankylosing spondylitis or in good health (not recorded which).

The genes are TRBV2 and TRBJ2-7, with a weak D call TRBD2 (6 bases). The CDR3 extends over 14 amino acids. Germline CDR1 and CDR2: SNHLY and FYNNEI. The V and J ends lost 6 bases and 5 bases respectively, with 17 bases between them. In DNA form, the CDR3 reads TGTGCCAGCAGCCCCCGGGGGAGGTCGAACGAGCAGTACTTC. Encoded protein: CASSPRGRSNEQYF.

This clonotype has just a few counts. The chain employs TRBV12-3 or TRBV12-4 and TRBJ1-4, with TRBD1 identical over 9 bases. The CDR3 is 16 amino acids. V gave up 4 bases and J gave up 8 bases; unmatched junction bases: 11. This chain's CDR3 is CASSSGDRALGEKLFF. CDR3 nucleotide sequence: TGTGCCAGCAGTTCGGGGGACAGGGCCCTTGGGGAAAAACTGTTTTTT.

The rearrangement links TRBV2 to TRBJ1-2; D unclear. The CDR3 totals 12 residues. Germline V gene sequence: CDR1 SNHLY, CDR2 FYNNEI. Trimming took 6 bases from V and 7 from J, leaving 12 bases between them. The CDR3 sequence is CASRVEGGGYTF. Written as DNA, the CDR3 is TGTGCCAGCAGAGTCGAGGGTGGTGGCTACACCTTC. Full variable domain (rest looked up from reference TRBV2 and TRBJ1-2): EPEVTQTPSHQVTQMGQEVILRCVPISNHLYFYWYRQILGQKVEFLVSFYNNEISEKSEIFDDQFSVERPDGSNFTLKIRSTKLEDSAMYFCASRVEGGGYTFGSGTRLTVV.

This clonotype has only a few counts. This chain connects TRBV5-1 to TRBJ2-7; D ambiguous. The CDR3 is 14 residues long. The V end lost 0 bases, the J end lost 2 bases, and 9 bases lay between the germline ends. Germline values: CDR1 SGHRS, CDR2 YFSETQ. This CDR3 reads CASSLGYPTYEQYF. CDR3 nucleotides: TGCGCCAGCAGCTTGGGATACCCGACCTACGAGCAGTACTTC.